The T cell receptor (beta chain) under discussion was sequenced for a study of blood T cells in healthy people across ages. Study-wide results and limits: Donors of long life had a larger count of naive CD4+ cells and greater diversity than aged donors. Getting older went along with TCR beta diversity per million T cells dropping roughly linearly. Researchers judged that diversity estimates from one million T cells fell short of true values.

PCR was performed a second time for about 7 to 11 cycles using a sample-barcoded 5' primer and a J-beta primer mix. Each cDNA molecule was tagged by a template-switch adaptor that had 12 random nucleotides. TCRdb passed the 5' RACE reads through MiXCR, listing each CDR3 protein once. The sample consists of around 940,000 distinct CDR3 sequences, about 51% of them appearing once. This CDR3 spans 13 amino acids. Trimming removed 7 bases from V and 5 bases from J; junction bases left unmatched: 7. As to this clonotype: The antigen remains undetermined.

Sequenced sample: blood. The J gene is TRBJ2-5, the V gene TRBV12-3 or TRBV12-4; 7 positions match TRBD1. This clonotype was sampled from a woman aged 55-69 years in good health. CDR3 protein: CASKQGFAETQYF. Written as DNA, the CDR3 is TGTGCCAGCAAACAGGGGTTCGCGGAGACCCAGTACTTC.